These T cell receptor beta chains were read from a single sample in a study of patients and donors after allogeneic stem cell transplantation. TCRdb recomputed calls from the RT-PCR reads with MiXCR, one row per CDR3 protein. This table holds 920,000 or so distinct CDR3 sequences, approximately 18% found once. The sample was blood, either unsorted or a sorted T cell fraction (not recorded which). The receptors derive from a human donor who was either an allogeneic HSCT recipient or a stem cell or donor lymphocyte infusion donor (not recorded which). It is not recorded whose cells these are; they may come from a transplant donor. Each CDR3 is given with its conserved first and last residue. A D gene is named only where the DNA matches it firmly. Only part of the rows carry a size: once, few, many, or a class if the clone is expanded.

j_call | d_call | v_call | clone_size | cdr3_aa | cdr3_nt
TRBJ2-1 | TRBD2 | TRBV6-5 | NA | CASSYSLAGAHEQFF | TGTGCCAGCAGTTACTCACTAGCGGGAGCTCATGAGCAGTTCTTC
TRBJ2-7 | NA | TRBV4-1 | NA | CASSQGRHEQYF | TGCGCCAGCAGCCAAGGCAGGCACGAGCAGTACTTC
TRBJ2-1 | TRBD1 | TRBV6-5 | NA | CASSYGDRDEQFF | TGTGCCAGCAGTTACGGAGACAGGGATGAGCAGTTCTTC
TRBJ2-7 | NA | TRBV5-1 | NA | CASSGRTDYEQYF | TGCGCCAGCAGCGGGCGGACAGACTACGAGCAGTACTTC
TRBJ1-6 | NA | TRBV11-2 | NA | CASSLLPHYKRGKPNSPLHF | TGTGCCAGCAGCTTATTACCCCATTATAAGAGGGGCAAGCCTAATTCACCCCTCCACTTT
TRBJ2-3 | NA | TRBV13 | NA | CASSLSVRLSQDTVTQYF | TGTGCCAGCAGCTTATCAGTCCGGTTGTCCCAGGACACAGTTACGCAGTATTTT
TRBJ2-7 | TRBD2 | TRBV14 | NA | CASSRPGLAGSYEQYF | TGTGCCAGCAGCCGACCAGGACTAGCGGGCTCCTACGAGCAGTACTTC
TRBJ2-1 | NA | TRBV20-1 | NA | CSARDIGNYNEQFF | TGCAGTGCTAGAGATATAGGAAACTACAATGAGCAGTTCTTC
TRBJ1-1 | NA | TRBV11-2 | NA | CASSRTHGTGGHANTEAFF | TGTGCCAGCAGCCGCACCCACGGGACGGGGGGCCACGCGAACACTGAAGCTTTCTTT
TRBJ2-2 | NA | TRBV25-1 | NA | CASSVHDTGELFF | TGTGCCAGCAGCGTTCACGACACCGGGGAGCTGTTTTTT
TRBJ2-3 | TRBD2 | TRBV24-1 | few | CATSDPRLAHHTDTQYF | TGTGCCACCAGTGATCCCAGACTAGCTCACCACACAGATACGCAGTATTTT
TRBJ2-7 | TRBD2 | TRBV12-3/TRBV12-4 | NA | CASSLFPSGSYEQYF | TGTGCCAGCAGTTTATTCCCTAGCGGGAGCTACGAGCAGTACTTC
TRBJ1-3 | NA | TRBV20-1 | few | CSARDFYSGNTIYF | TGCAGTGCTAGAGATTTCTACTCTGGAAACACCATATATTTT
TRBJ1-4 | NA | TRBV18 | NA | CASSPPSSTNEKLFF | TGTGCCAGCTCACCACCGTCCTCAACTAATGAAAAACTGTTTTTT
TRBJ1-1 | NA | TRBV5-1 | few | CASSPLPGGYEAFF | TGCGCCAGCAGCCCACTCCCGGGCGGTTATGAAGCTTTCTTT
TRBJ1-4 | TRBD1 | TRBV4-2 | NA | CASSQGDRATNEKLFF | TGTGCCAGCAGCCAGGGGGACAGGGCAACTAATGAAAAACTGTTTTTT
TRBJ2-1 | NA | TRBV5-1 | many | CASSRRPYNEQFF | TGCGCCAGCAGTCGGCGGCCTTACAATGAGCAGTTCTTC
TRBJ2-3 | TRBD2 | TRBV4-1 | NA | CASSPRGLAGGDTQYF | TGCGCCAGCAGCCCCCGAGGACTAGCGGGTGGAGATACGCAGTATTTT
TRBJ2-7 | NA | TRBV6-5 | NA | CASSYGLEGVYEQYF | TGTGCCAGCAGTTACGGGCTAGAGGGTGTCTACGAGCAGTACTTC
TRBJ1-1 | NA | TRBV6-1 | few | CASRTGSNTEAFF | TGTGCCAGCAGGACAGGCTCGAACACTGAAGCTTTCTTT
TRBJ1-5 | NA | TRBV5-6 | NA | CASSLYSLRAGFQPQHF | TGTGCCAGCAGCTTGTACAGCCTCAGGGCCGGTTTTCAGCCCCAGCATTTT
TRBJ2-3 | TRBD2 | TRBV24-1 | NA | CATSDSQRLAGSTDTQYF | TGTGCCACCAGTGATTCACAGCGACTAGCGGGAAGCACAGATACGCAGTATTTT
TRBJ2-7 | NA | TRBV29-1 | few | CSVPGVYEQYF | TGCAGCGTGCCCGGGGTTTACGAGCAGTACTTC
TRBJ1-1 | TRBD1 | TRBV28 | NA | CASSHPGTGGTEAFF | TGTGCCAGCAGTCACCCCGGGACAGGGGGCACTGAAGCTTTCTTT
TRBJ2-7 | TRBD1 | TRBV12-3/TRBV12-4 | NA | CASSSGPTGAPSSYEQYF | TGTGCCAGCAGTTCGGGCCCCACAGGGGCCCCCTCCTCCTACGAGCAGTACTTC
TRBJ2-5 | TRBD1 | TRBV15 | few | CATSLRRQGSETQYF | TGTGCCACCAGCCTTCGGCGACAGGGCTCGGAGACCCAGTACTTC
TRBJ2-2 | NA | TRBV30 | NA | CAWRHLAGKVRTNTGELFF | TGTGCCTGGAGGCACCTGGCCGGCAAAGTACGAACGAACACCGGGGAGCTGTTTTTT
TRBJ2-7 | TRBD1 | TRBV29-1 | few | CSVIDRVYEQYF | TGCAGCGTTATCGACAGGGTATACGAGCAGTACTTC
TRBJ2-5 | TRBD2 | TRBV2 | few | CASSVTSGSETQYF | TGTGCCAGCAGTGTGACTAGCGGGAGTGAGACCCAGTACTTC
TRBJ1-2 | NA | TRBV15 | NA | CATSRDGPERLHGYTF | TGTGCCACCAGCAGGGACGGCCCGGAGCGCCTCCATGGCTACACCTTC
TRBJ1-1 | TRBD1 | TRBV9 | NA | CASSARDRGPMNTEAFF | TGTGCCAGCAGCGCCAGGGACAGGGGACCCATGAACACTGAAGCTTTCTTT
TRBJ1-2 | NA | TRBV5-6 | NA | CASSPNTGHPKGYTF | TGTGCCAGCAGCCCCAACACGGGACACCCGAAGGGCTACACCTTC
TRBJ1-1 | TRBD1 | TRBV10-2 | NA | CASRGTGAAFF | TGCGCCAGCAGAGGTACAGGGGCGGCTTTCTTT
TRBJ2-1 | TRBD2 | TRBV6-1 | NA | CASSTVLAGGPNLSEQFF | TGTGCCAGCAGCACCGTTCTAGCGGGAGGCCCCAACCTCTCGGAGCAGTTCTTC
TRBJ2-1 | NA | TRBV7-3 | few | CASSLMGGSNEQFF | TGTGCCAGCAGCCTCATGGGGGGATCTAATGAGCAGTTCTTC
TRBJ1-3 | TRBD1 | TRBV12-3/TRBV12-4 | few | CASSLNRGVYTIYF | TGTGCCAGCAGTTTAAACAGGGGCGTATACACCATATATTTT
TRBJ1-1 | NA | TRBV4-2 | NA | CASSQVRRMNTEAFF | TGTGCCAGCAGCCAAGTTCGCAGGATGAACACTGAAGCTTTCTTT
TRBJ1-5 | NA | TRBV20-1 | NA | CSARSGQVGQPQHF | TGCAGTGCTAGATCGGGCCAGGTAGGGCAGCCCCAGCATTTT
TRBJ2-1 | TRBD2 | TRBV9 | NA | CASSVGRTSGGADNEQFF | TGTGCCAGCAGCGTAGGGAGGACTAGCGGGGGGGCAGACAATGAGCAGTTCTTC
TRBJ1-1 | TRBD1 | TRBV29-1 | many | CSVRGTGGAEWTEAFF | TGCAGCGTGCGGGGCACAGGGGGCGCCGAGTGGACTGAAGCTTTCTTT
TRBJ2-7 | NA | TRBV4-1 | NA | CASSQDLIPSYEQYF | TGCGCCAGCAGCCAAGATTTAATACCCTCCTACGAGCAGTACTTC
TRBJ1-4 | NA | TRBV29-1 | NA | CSAADEKLFF | TGCAGCGCTGCGGATGAAAAACTGTTTTTT
TRBJ2-1 | NA | TRBV24-1 | few | CATSDLMTYNEQFF | TGTGCCACCAGTGATTTGATGACCTACAATGAGCAGTTCTTC
TRBJ2-5 | NA | TRBV9 | NA | CASSVDNSPQETQYF | TGTGCCAGCAGCGTAGATAACTCGCCCCAAGAGACCCAGTACTTC
TRBJ2-3 | TRBD2 | TRBV4-3 | NA | CASSQDWTSGGGDTQYF | TGCGCCAGCAGCCAAGATTGGACTAGCGGGGGGGGAGATACGCAGTATTTT
TRBJ2-3 | TRBD2 | TRBV2 | few | CASSEALAADTQYF | TGTGCCAGCAGTGAAGCGCTAGCGGCTGATACGCAGTATTTT
TRBJ2-3 | NA | TRBV5-1 | NA | CASSLSKGRVPPGDTQYF | TGCGCCAGCAGCTTAAGTAAGGGACGAGTACCCCCGGGAGATACGCAGTATTTT
TRBJ2-1 | TRBD2 | TRBV29-1 | NA | CSVARGGVGSDEQFF | TGCAGCGTCGCCCGGGGGGGCGTGGGTAGCGATGAGCAGTTCTTC
TRBJ2-1 | NA | TRBV5-5 | NA | CASSFGRGRLVEQFF | TGTGCCAGCAGCTTCGGGCGCGGTCGGTTGGTTGAGCAGTTCTTC
TRBJ2-1 | TRBD1 | TRBV24-1 | NA | CATEGQGLPVEQFF | TGTGCCACTGAGGGACAGGGTCTTCCTGTGGAGCAGTTCTTC
TRBJ2-1 | TRBD2 | TRBV4-1 | NA | CASSQVGGLAGVEQFF | TGCGCCAGCAGCCAAGTCGGGGGCCTAGCGGGAGTGGAGCAGTTCTTC